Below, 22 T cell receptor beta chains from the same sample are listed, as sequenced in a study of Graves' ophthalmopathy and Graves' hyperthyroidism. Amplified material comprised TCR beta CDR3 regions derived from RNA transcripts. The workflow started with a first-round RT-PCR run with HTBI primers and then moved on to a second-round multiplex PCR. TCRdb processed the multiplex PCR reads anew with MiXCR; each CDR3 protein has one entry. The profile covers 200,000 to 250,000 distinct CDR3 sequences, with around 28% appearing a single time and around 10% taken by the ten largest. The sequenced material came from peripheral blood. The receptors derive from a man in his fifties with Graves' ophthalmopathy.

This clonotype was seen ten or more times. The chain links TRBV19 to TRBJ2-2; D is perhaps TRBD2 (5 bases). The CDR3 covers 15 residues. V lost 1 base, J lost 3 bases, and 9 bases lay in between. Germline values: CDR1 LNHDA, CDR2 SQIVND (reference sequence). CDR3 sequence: CASSIGGSYTGELFF. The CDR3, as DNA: TGTGCCAGTAGTATAGGAGGGAGCTACACCGGGGAGCTGTTTTTT.

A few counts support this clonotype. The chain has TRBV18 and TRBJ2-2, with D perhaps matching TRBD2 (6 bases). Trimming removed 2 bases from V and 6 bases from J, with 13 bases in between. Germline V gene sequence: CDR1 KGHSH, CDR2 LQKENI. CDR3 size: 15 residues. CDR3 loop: CASSPRRELAGELFF. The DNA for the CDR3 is TGTGCCAGCTCACCAAGGCGGGAATTGGCCGGGGAGCTGTTTTTT.

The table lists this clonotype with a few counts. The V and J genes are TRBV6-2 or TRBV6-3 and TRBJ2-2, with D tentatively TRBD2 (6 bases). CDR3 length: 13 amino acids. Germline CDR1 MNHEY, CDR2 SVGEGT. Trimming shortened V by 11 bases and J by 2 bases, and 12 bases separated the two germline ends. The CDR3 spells CALRRGNTGELFF. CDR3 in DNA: TGTGCCTTGAGGCGGGGCAACACCGGGGAGCTGTTTTTT.

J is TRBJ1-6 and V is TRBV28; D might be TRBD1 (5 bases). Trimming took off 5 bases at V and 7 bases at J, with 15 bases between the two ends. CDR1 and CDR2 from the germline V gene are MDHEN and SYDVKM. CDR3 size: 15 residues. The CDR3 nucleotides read TGTGCCAGCAGTCGGATCAGACAGACCAATTCACCCCTCCACTTT. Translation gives CASSRIRQTNSPLHF.

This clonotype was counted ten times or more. The CDR3 bases are TGTGCCAGCAGCTTAGATCCCAGTTTTTATTCACCCCTCCACTTT. It yields the protein CASSLDPSFYSPLHF. The V call is TRBV11-2, the J call TRBJ1-6; D call uncertain. This CDR3 spans 15 amino acids. Trimming removed 0 bases from V and 8 bases from J, with 11 bases in between. From germline, CDR1 is SGHAT and CDR2 FQNNGV.

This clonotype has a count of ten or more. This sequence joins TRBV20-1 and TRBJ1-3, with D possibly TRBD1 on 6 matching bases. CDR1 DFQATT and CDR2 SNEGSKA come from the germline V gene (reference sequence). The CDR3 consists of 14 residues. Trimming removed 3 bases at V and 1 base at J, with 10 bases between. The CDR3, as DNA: TGCAGTGCTAGGCTCCAGGGGTCTGGAAACACCATATATTTT. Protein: CSARLQGSGNTIYF.

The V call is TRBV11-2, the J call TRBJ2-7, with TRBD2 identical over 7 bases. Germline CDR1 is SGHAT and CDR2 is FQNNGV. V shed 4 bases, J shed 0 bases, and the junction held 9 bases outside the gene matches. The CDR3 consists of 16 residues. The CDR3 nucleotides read TGTGCCAGCAGCTCCCGGACTAGTTTCTTCTCCTACGAGCAGTACTTC. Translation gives CASSSRTSFFSYEQYF.

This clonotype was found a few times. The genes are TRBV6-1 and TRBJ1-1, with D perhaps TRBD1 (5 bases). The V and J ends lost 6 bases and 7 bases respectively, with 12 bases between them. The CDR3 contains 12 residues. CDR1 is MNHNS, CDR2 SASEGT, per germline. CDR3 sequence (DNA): TGTGCCAGCAGCCTCTCCGGGGGTGAAGCTTTCTTT. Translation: CASSLSGGEAFF.

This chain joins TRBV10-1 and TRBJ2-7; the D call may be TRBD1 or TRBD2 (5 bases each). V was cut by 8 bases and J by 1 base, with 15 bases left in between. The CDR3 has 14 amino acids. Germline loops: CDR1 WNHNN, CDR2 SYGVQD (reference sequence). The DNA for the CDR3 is TGCGCCAGCCGCCGGGACGAGGCTTCCTACGAGCAGTACTTC. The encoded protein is CASRRDEASYEQYF.

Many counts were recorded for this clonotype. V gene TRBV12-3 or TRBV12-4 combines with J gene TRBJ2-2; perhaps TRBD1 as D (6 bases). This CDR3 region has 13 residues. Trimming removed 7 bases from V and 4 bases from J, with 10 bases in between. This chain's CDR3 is CASTGESTGELFF. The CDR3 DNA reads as TGTGCCAGCACAGGGGAAAGCACCGGGGAGCTGTTTTTT.

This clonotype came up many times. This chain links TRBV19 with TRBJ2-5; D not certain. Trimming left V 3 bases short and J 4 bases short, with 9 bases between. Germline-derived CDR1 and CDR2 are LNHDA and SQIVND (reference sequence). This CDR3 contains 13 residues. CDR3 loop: CASSIQHIETQYF. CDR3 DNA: TGTGCCAGTAGTATCCAGCACATAGAGACCCAGTACTTC.

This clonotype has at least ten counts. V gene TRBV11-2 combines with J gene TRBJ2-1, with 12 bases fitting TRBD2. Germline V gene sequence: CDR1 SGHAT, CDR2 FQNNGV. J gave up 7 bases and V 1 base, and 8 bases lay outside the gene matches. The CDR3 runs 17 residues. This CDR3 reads CASSLGTSGRIKNEQFF. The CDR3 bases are TGTGCCAGCAGCTTAGGAACTAGCGGGAGGATTAAAAATGAGCAGTTCTTC. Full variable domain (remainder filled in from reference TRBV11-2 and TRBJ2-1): EAGVAQSPRYKIIEKRQSVAFWCNPISGHATLYWYQQILGQGPKLLIQFQNNGVVDDSQLPKDRFSAERLKGVDSTLKIQPAKLEDSAVYLCASSLGTSGRIKNEQFFGPGTRLTVL.

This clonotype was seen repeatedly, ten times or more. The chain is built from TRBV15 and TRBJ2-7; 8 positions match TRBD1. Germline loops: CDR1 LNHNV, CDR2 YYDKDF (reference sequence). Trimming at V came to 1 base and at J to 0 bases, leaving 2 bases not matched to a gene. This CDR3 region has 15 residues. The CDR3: CATSRAGTGSYEQYF. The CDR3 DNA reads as TGTGCCACCAGCAGAGCCGGGACAGGCTCCTACGAGCAGTACTTC.

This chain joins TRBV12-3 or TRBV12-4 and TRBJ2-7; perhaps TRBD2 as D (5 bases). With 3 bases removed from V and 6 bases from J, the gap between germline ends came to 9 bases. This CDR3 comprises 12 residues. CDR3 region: CASSFVLAEQYF. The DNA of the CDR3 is TGTGCCAGCAGTTTTGTCCTAGCCGAGCAGTACTTC.

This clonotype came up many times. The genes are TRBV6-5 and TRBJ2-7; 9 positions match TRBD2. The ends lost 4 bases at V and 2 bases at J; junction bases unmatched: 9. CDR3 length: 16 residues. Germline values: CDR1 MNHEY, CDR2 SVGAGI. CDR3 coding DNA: TGTGCCAGCAGTTTCGTGGTTAGCGGGAGTGCCTACGAGCAGTACTTC. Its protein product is CASSFVVSGSAYEQYF.

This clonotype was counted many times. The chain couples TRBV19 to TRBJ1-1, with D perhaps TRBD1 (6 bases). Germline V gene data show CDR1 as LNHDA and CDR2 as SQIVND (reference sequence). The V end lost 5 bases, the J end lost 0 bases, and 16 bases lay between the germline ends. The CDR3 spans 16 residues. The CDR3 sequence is CASSSRVRGMNTEAFF. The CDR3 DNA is TGTGCCAGTAGTTCCCGTGTGAGGGGGATGAACACTGAAGCTTTCTTT.

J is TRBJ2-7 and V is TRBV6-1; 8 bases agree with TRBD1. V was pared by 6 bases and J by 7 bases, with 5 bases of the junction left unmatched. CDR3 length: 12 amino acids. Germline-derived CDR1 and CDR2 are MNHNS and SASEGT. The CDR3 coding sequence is TGTGCCAGCAGGACCGGACAGGGAGAGCAGTACTTC. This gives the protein CASRTGQGEQYF.

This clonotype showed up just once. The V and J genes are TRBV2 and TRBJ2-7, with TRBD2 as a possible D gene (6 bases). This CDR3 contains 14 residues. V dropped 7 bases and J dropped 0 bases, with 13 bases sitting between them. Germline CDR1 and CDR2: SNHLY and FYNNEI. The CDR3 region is CASMPGTLSYEQYF. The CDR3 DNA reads TGTGCCAGCATGCCTGGGACTCTCTCCTACGAGCAGTACTTC.

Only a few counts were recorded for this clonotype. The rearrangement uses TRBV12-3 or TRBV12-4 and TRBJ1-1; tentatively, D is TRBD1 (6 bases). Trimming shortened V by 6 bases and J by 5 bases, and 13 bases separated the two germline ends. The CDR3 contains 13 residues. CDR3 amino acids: CASRAGGRTEAFF. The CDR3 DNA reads TGTGCCAGCAGGGCGGGGGGCAGGACTGAAGCTTTCTTT.

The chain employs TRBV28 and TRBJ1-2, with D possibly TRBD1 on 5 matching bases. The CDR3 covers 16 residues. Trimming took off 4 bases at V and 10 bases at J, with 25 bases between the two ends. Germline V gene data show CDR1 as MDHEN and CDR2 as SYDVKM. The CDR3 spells CASSSAGTQAVGDYTF. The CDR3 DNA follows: TGTGCCAGCAGTTCCGCCGGGACCCAGGCGGTCGGGGACTACACCTTC.

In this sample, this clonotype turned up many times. The CDR3 DNA reads as TGTGCCTTTCGAGACAGGGGTGCTGGAAACACCATATATTTT. Its protein is CAFRDRGAGNTIYF. The chain recombines TRBV30 with TRBJ1-3; 8 positions match TRBD1. J lost 2 bases, V lost 7 bases, and 7 bases had no gene match. In germline, CDR1 is GTSNPN, CDR2 SVGIG (reference sequence). This CDR3 comprises 14 residues.

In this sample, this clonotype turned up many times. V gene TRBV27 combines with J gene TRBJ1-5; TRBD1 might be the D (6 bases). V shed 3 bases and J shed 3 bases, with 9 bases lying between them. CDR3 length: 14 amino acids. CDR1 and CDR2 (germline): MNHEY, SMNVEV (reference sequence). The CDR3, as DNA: TGTGCCAGCAGTTTTAGGGGGACCAATCAGCCCCAGCATTTT. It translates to CASSFRGTNQPQHF.